The clone carrying this T cell receptor (beta chain) was detected only once. Its antigen is not identified. This entry belongs to a study of cytomegalovirus exposure and HLA in healthy donors. Whole-study results and caveats: Sequence variants that were highly shared formed a cluster that was likely a sequencing artifact.

The PCR ran on 60 Vbeta and 13 Jbeta primers. Repertoires were generated with immunoSEQ multiplex PCR, while TCRdb's copy carries only in-frame clones and drops some. This sample has under 200,000 clones, with 80% to 85% found just once. Trimming cost V 8 bases and J 6 bases, with 19 bases left between them. The CDR3 has 15 residues. Per germline, CDR1 MNHEY and CDR2 SMNVEV (reference sequence). Sequencing input: PBMCs. The TCR originated in a woman under 30 in good health and CMV-seronegative. The chain carries TRBV27 and TRBJ1-4; unclear D gene. CDR3 protein: CASQRLSTPYEKLFF. The CDR3 region has the DNA TGTGCCAGCCAGAGACTGTCAACTCCATATGAAAAACTGTTTTTT.